This TCR beta chain appears in the sequencing data of a study of shared clonotypes between healthy human individuals. The ends lost 2 bases at V and 7 bases at J; junction bases unmatched: 7. This CDR3 is 15 amino acids long. Germline values: CDR1 MDHEN, CDR2 SYDVKM. Assay used: immunoSEQ multiplex PCR; TCRdb lists only in-frame clones, some missing. The data show roughly 2 million clones, 85% to 95% seen once. This chain connects TRBV28 to TRBJ2-2, with 7 bases identical to TRBD1. The sample was naive CD4+ T cells sorted from blood. The sample's subset: CD45RA+ positively selected. The TCR was taken from a man aged 18 to 29 in good health. The CDR3 sequence: CASSLRDRDHGELFF. CDR3 coding DNA: TGTGCCAGCAGTTTACGAGACAGGGATCACGGGGAGCTGTTTTTT.